This entry features one T cell receptor beta chain sequence. The source of the sample is a study of blood T cells in healthy people across ages. The CDR3 extends over 17 amino acids. V dropped 1 base and J dropped 2; count of bases not matched to a gene: 9. Germline CDR1 is SGDLS and CDR2 is YYNGEE. A second 7 to 11 cycle PCR used barcoded and J-beta primers. TCRdb passed the 5' RACE reads through MiXCR, listing each CDR3 protein once. The sample has around 970,000 distinct CDR3 sequences; 45% to 60% are singletons. The J gene is TRBJ2-3, the V gene TRBV9, with TRBD2 identical over 8 bases. The TCR was taken from a woman aged 55-69 years in good health. The sequenced sample consisted of blood. The CDR3 nucleotides are TGTGCCAGCAGCGTATCAGCTAGCGGGCGTACCACAGATACGCAGTATTTT. This encodes CASSVSASGRTTDTQYF. Combining the CDR3 with reference TRBV9 and TRBJ2-3 gives the whole variable domain DSGVTQTPKHLITATGQRVTLRCSPRSGDLSVYWYQQSLDQGLQFLIQYYNGEERAKGNILERFSAQQFPDLHSELNLSSLELGDSALYFCASSVSASGRTTDTQYFGPGTRLTVL.